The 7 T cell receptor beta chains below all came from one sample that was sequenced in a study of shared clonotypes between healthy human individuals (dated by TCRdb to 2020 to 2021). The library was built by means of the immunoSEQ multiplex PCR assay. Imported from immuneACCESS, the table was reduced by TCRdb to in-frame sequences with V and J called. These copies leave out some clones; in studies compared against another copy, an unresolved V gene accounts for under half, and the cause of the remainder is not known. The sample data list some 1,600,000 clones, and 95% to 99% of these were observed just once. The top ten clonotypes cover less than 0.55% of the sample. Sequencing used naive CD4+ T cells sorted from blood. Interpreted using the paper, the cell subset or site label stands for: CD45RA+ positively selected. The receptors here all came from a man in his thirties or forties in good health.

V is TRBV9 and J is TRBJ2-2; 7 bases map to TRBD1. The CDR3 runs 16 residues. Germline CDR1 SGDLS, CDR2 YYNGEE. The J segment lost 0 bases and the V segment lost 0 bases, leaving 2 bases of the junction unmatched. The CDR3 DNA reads TGTGCCAGCAGCGTAGCCCAGGGGGCGAACACCGGGGAGCTGTTTTTT. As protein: CASSVAQGANTGELFF. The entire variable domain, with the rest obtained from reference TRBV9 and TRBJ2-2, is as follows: DSGVTQTPKHLITATGQRVTLRCSPRSGDLSVYWYQQSLDQGLQFLIQYYNGEERAKGNILERFSAQQFPDLHSELNLSSLELGDSALYFCASSVAQGANTGELFFGEGSRLTVL.

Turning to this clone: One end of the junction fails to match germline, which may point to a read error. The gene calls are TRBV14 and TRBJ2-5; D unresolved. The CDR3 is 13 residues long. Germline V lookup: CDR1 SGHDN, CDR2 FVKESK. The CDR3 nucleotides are TGTGCCAGCAGCCAAAACACCCAAGAGGCCCAGTACTTC. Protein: CASSQNTQEAQYF.

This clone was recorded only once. CDR3 nucleotides: TGTGCCAGTAACAGGGGGCTTATCGAAGCAGCTTTCTTT. It encodes CASNRGLIEAAFF. The chain combines TRBV19 with TRBJ1-1; TRBD1 aligns across 9 bases. The ends lost 7 bases at V and 10 bases at J; junction bases unmatched: 10. Germline V gene lookup returns CDR1 LNHDA and CDR2 SQIVND (reference sequence). This CDR3 comprises 13 residues.

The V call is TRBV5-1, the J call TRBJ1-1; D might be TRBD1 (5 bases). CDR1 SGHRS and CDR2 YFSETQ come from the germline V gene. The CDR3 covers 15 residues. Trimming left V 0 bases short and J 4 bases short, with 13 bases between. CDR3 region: CASSLVSSGSTEAFF. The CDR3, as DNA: TGCGCCAGCAGCTTGGTATCGTCAGGGTCCACTGAAGCTTTCTTT. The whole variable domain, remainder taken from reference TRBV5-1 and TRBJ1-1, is KAGVTQTPRYLIKTRGQQVTLSCSPISGHRSVSWYQQTPGQGLQFLFEYFSETQRNKGNFPGRFSGRQFSNSRSEMNVSTLELGDSALYLCASSLVSSGSTEAFFGQGTRLTVV.

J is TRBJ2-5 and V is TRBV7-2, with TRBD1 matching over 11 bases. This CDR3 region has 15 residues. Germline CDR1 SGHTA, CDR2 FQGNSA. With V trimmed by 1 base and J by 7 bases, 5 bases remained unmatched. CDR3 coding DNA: TGTGCCAGCAGCTTAGGGACAGGGGGCGCGGGGACCCAGTACTTC. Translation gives CASSLGTGGAGTQYF.

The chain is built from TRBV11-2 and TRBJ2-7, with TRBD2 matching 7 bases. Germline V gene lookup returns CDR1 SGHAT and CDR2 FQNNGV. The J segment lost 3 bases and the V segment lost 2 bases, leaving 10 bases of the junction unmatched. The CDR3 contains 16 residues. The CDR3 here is CASSLLGGGSGYEQYF. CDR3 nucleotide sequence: TGTGCCAGCAGCTTATTGGGCGGGGGTTCTGGCTACGAGCAGTACTTC.

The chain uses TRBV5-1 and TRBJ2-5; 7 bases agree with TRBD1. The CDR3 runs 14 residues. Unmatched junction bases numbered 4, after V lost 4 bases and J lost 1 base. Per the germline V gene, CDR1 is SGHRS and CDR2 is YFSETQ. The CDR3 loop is CASSKGDSQETQYF. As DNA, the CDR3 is TGCGCCAGCAGCAAGGGGGACAGCCAAGAGACCCAGTACTTC. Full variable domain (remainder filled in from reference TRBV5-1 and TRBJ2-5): KAGVTQTPRYLIKTRGQQVTLSCSPISGHRSVSWYQQTPGQGLQFLFEYFSETQRNKGNFPGRFSGRQFSNSRSEMNVSTLELGDSALYLCASSKGDSQETQYFGPGTRLLVL.